This T cell receptor (beta chain) was obtained from a study of T cells after yellow fever vaccination. This clonotype was seen many times. The germline CDR1 and CDR2 sequences are MGHDK and SYGVNS. The V gene end was trimmed by 3 bases and the J gene end by 5 bases; junction bases not matched to a gene: 11. There are 17 residues in the CDR3. TCRdb called the 5' RACE reads again in MiXCR, with one record for every CDR3 protein. Among roughly 330,000 distinct CDR3 sequences listed, roughly 4% were seen once. This specimen consisted of PBMCs, obtained 5 days after the yellow fever booster vaccination. The gene calls are TRBV25-1 and TRBJ2-5; 11 bases align to TRBD2. This TCR derives from a man between 18 and 29 years old who received the YFV17D yellow fever vaccine. CDR3 in amino acids: CASSDGASGGPGETQYF. The CDR3 DNA reads as TGTGCCAGCAGTGACGGGGCTAGCGGGGGGCCGGGGGAGACCCAGTACTTC.